This record concerns one T cell receptor beta chain sequence. This entry is derived from a study of Tregs in tolerant kidney transplant recipients. Assay used: immunoSEQ multiplex PCR; TCRdb lists only in-frame clones, some missing. Of fewer than 150,000 clones listed, roughly nine tenths are singletons. The CDR3 consists of 15 residues. Germline assignment: CDR1 SEHNR and CDR2 FQNEAQ (reference sequence). J was trimmed by 7 bases and V by 3 bases; bases with no gene match: 3. This receptor was obtained from a human donor in good health. This rearrangement joins TRBV7-9 to TRBJ1-6, with 10 bases that match TRBD1. Sequenced material: CD4+ T cells from blood. The CDR3 is CASSLGDRGNSPLHF. The CDR3, as DNA: TGTGCCAGCAGCTTGGGGGACAGGGGCAATTCACCCCTCCACTTT.